Included here is one TCR beta chain sequence, with context. Its antigen is still unknown. Germline CDR1 MNHEY, CDR2 SVGAGI. This CDR3 is built from 16 residues. V was pared by 2 bases and J by 4 bases, with 7 bases of the junction left unmatched. The assay was immunoSEQ multiplex PCR, and TCRdb's table has in-frame clones only and misses some. The sample holds some 200,000 clones; approximately 90% are singletons and the top ten take nearly 1%. The entry originates in a study of T cell responses to AZD1222 COVID-19 vaccine. Study results and limitations: Baseline testing showed seropositivity in only six AZD1222 recipients.

V is TRBV6-5 and J is TRBJ1-2, with 10 bases identical to TRBD1. Sample: peripheral blood, taken on day 0 of AZD1222 vaccination. The origin of this receptor is an adult in good health. CDR3 amino acids: CASSYLRTGGGYGYTF. For the CDR3, the DNA is TGTGCCAGCAGTTACCTGAGGACAGGGGGAGGCTATGGCTACACCTTC.